This paragraph covers one T cell receptor beta chain sequence. Its antigen is unidentified. These data come from a study of beta chain features in type 1 diabetes. General study findings and limits: Significant though moderate, a shortening of TCRB CDR3s appeared in all four CD4+ subsets of Type 1 diabetes patients. Researchers reported that naive, central memory and Treg TCRB repertoires appeared more similar in patients than in healthy donors.

This CDR3 is built from 14 residues. Unmatched junction bases numbered 10, after V lost 8 bases and J lost 6 bases. Germline values: CDR1 GTSNPN, CDR2 SVGIG (reference sequence). cDNA synthesis used the whole RNA isolate, giving expressed TCRB sequences. Using immunoSEQ multiplex PCR, the repertoire was profiled, and TCRdb retains in-frame clones only, with some absent. The profile shows 630,000 or so clones, 11% to 15% of them singletons. Specimen: naive CD4+ T cells from blood. J is TRBJ2-2 and V is TRBV30, with 9 bases that match TRBD2. This TCR came from a man younger than 35 with type 1 diabetes. The DNA of the CDR3 is TGTGCCCTTTCGGGCGGGGGGGCCGCCGGGGAGCTGTTTTTT. Its translation: CALSGGGAAGELFF.